One and the same sample provided the 23 T cell receptor beta chains below, sequenced in a study of T cell changes during pregnancy in multiple sclerosis. Here immunoSEQ multiplex PCR was the method, and the copy in TCRdb shows in-frame clones only, minus some. This table has roughly 110,000 clones, 92% appearing once. The input for sequencing was peripheral blood, taken in the third trimester of pregnancy. These receptors originate from a female donor with multiple sclerosis, enrolled in a pregnancy study.

This chain joins TRBV6-1 and TRBJ1-4, with D unclear. Trimming took off 11 bases at V and 6 bases at J, with 16 bases between the two ends. The germline V gene encodes CDR1 MNHNS and CDR2 SASEGT. The CDR3 has 13 residues. CDR3 sequence reads: CAAAGMWDEKLFF. Here the CDR3 DNA reads TGTGCCGCGGCCGGGATGTGGGATGAAAAACTGTTTTTT.

This rearrangement joins TRBV9 to TRBJ1-1; D is perhaps TRBD1 (5 bases). V lost 0 bases and J lost 1, with 10 bases in between. The CDR3 has 15 residues. Germline lookup yields CDR1 SGDLS and CDR2 YYNGEE. CDR3 DNA sequence: TGTGCCAGCAGCGTAGTAGATACAGGGAACACTGAAGCTTTCTTT. Amino acid sequence: CASSVVDTGNTEAFF.

Details on this clone: At one end the junction does not follow the germline gene, possibly because of a read error. The V call is TRBV27, the J call TRBJ1-2, with a tentative D call TRBD1 (6 bases). Germline-derived CDR1 and CDR2 are MNHEY and SMNVEV (reference sequence). This CDR3 spans 14 amino acids. The CDR3 is CASRAAGANSGYTF. In nucleotides, the CDR3 is TGTGCCAGCAGGGCCGCGGGGGCGAACTCTGGCTACACCTTC.

The CDR3 DNA follows: TGTGCCATCAGAACAGGGAGCTACGAGCAGTACTTC. It translates to CAIRTGSYEQYF. The V gene is TRBV10-3, the J gene TRBJ2-7, with D possibly matching TRBD1 (6 bases). The CDR3 totals 12 residues. V was cut by 6 bases and J by 3 bases, with 9 bases left in between. Germline V gene sequence: CDR1 ENHRY, CDR2 SYGVKD.

The chain employs TRBV30 and TRBJ2-7, with D possibly TRBD2 on 6 matching bases. CDR1 and CDR2 from the germline V gene are GTSNPN and SVGIG (reference sequence). The CDR3 length is 16 residues. V shed 2 bases and J shed 0 bases, with 17 bases lying between them. CDR3 region: CAWSPWTTLTSYEQYF. CDR3 nucleotides: TGTGCCTGGAGTCCTTGGACTACCCTTACCTCCTACGAGCAGTACTTC.

V gene TRBV30 combines with J gene TRBJ1-4; a weak D match, TRBD1 (6 bases). The germline CDR1 and CDR2 sequences are GTSNPN and SVGIG (reference sequence). The CDR3 is made up of 16 amino acids. V gave up 4 bases and J gave up 8 bases, with 23 bases separating them. Here the CDR3 reads CAWIPKRGYYREKLFF. The CDR3 DNA reads as TGTGCCTGGATCCCCAAAAGGGGGTACTACCGGGAAAAACTGTTTTTT.

The chain carries TRBV7-9 and TRBJ1-5; tentative D call: TRBD1 (5 bases). CDR1 SEHNR and CDR2 FQNEAQ come from the germline V gene (reference sequence). V was cut by 4 bases and J by 2 bases, with 6 bases left in between. The CDR3 has 13 amino acids. CDR3 nucleotides: TGTGCCAGCAGCTGGGGGGGCAATCAGCCCCAGCATTTT. Protein: CASSWGGNQPQHF.

This clone occurred once. This chain uses TRBV29-1 with TRBJ1-1; 8 bases line up with TRBD1. CDR1 is SQVTM, CDR2 ANQGSEA, per germline. There are 13 residues in the CDR3. V lost 6 bases to trimming and J lost 1 base; unmatched junction nucleotides: 4. CDR3: CSVWTGWNTEAFF. CDR3 DNA: TGCAGCGTGTGGACAGGGTGGAACACTGAAGCTTTCTTT.

The V gene is TRBV19, the J gene TRBJ2-5, with 9 positions matching TRBD2. V gave up 4 bases and J gave up 0 bases; unmatched junction bases: 6. Germline CDR1 and CDR2: LNHDA and SQIVND (reference sequence). This CDR3 has 16 residues. The CDR3 nucleotides are TGTGCCAGTAGTAGAAGGACTAGCGCCAACCAAGAGACCCAGTACTTC. It translates to CASSRRTSANQETQYF.

This clone was seen only once. At one of its ends the junction is not consistent with the germline gene, which may arise from a read error. The rearrangement uses TRBV4-1 and TRBJ2-1; D possibly corresponds to TRBD2 (5 bases). CDR3 size: 15 residues. Germline V gene lookup returns CDR1 MGHRA and CDR2 YSYEKL. The CDR3 sequence: CASSQDDDRRGNWLF. CDR3 sequence (DNA): TGCGCCAGCAGCCAAGACGACGATCGGCGAGGGAATTGGCTCTTC.

CDR3 in amino acids: CSVVSGQLPEGQFF. The CDR3 DNA is TGCAGCGTTGTATCAGGACAGCTGCCCGAAGGGCAGTTCTTC. The gene calls are TRBV29-1 and TRBJ2-1, with D maybe TRBD1 (6 bases). This CDR3 has 14 amino acids. Germline CDR1 reads SQVTM; CDR2 reads ANQGSEA. V dropped 4 bases and J dropped 12 bases, with 22 bases sitting between them.

Remarks on this clone: The junction differs from germline at one of its ends, possibly a read error. This same CDR3 is encoded by further DNA sequences in the sample. The chain links TRBV7-9 to TRBJ2-7, with 9 bases aligning to TRBD2. This CDR3 comprises 16 residues. From germline, CDR1 is SEHNR and CDR2 FQNEAQ (reference sequence). CDR3 in amino acids: CASSPSGSGGSYEQYF. The CDR3 DNA is TGTGCCAGCAGCCCGTCTGGGAGCGGGGGGTCCTACGAGCAGTATTTC.

The chain has TRBV18 and TRBJ1-2; D unclear. The CDR3 is 15 residues long. Germline CDR1 is KGHSH and CDR2 is LQKENI. The V end was cut by 1 base, the J end by 3 bases, with 12 bases between. CDR3 sequence (DNA): TGTGCCAGCTCACCACTCGACAACCTCGACTATGGCTACACCTTC. It translates to CASSPLDNLDYGYTF.

The chain joins TRBV5-4 to TRBJ1-2; D is uncertain. CDR1 is SGHNT and CDR2 is YYREEE in the germline V gene (reference sequence). The CDR3 spans 13 residues. V was shortened by 1 base and J by 1 base, with 5 bases between the two germline ends. The DNA of the CDR3 is TGTGCCAGCAGCTTGAACAATAACTATGGCTACACCTTC. Protein product: CASSLNNNYGYTF. Variable domain in full (rest from reference TRBV5-4 and TRBJ1-2): ETGVTQSPTHLIKTRGQQVTLRCSSQSGHNTVSWYQQALGQGPQFIFQYYREEENGRGNFPPRFSGLQFPNYSSELNVNALELDDSALYLCASSLNNNYGYTFGSGTRLTVV.

CDR3 coding DNA: TGTGCCAGCAGTTTCTCGGGGGCCGGGCCCCGAACTGAAGCTTTCTTT. This encodes CASSFSGAGPRTEAFF. The rearrangement uses TRBV6-5 and TRBJ1-1; TRBD1 might be the D (6 bases). Trimming removed 4 bases at V and 5 bases at J, with 20 bases between. Per the germline V gene, CDR1 is MNHEY and CDR2 is SVGAGI. The CDR3 sequence is 16 residues long.

This clone was recorded a few times. The J gene is TRBJ1-5, the V gene TRBV28; 7 nucleotides match TRBD1. The junction had 2 bases not matched to a gene; V was cut back by 2 bases and J by 7 bases. The germline V gene encodes CDR1 MDHEN and CDR2 SYDVKM. The CDR3 contains 13 residues. The CDR3 loop reads CASSLGTEQPQHF. The CDR3 bases are TGTGCCAGCAGTTTAGGGACAGAGCAGCCCCAGCATTTT.

The V and J genes are TRBV10-3 and TRBJ2-5; 13 bases fit TRBD2. With V trimmed by 5 bases and J by 4 bases, 7 bases remained unmatched. The CDR3 is 16 residues long. CDR1 ENHRY and CDR2 SYGVKD come from the germline V gene. CDR3 sequence reads: CAISIGTSGTGETQYF. For the CDR3, the DNA is TGTGCCATCAGTATCGGGACTAGCGGGACTGGAGAGACCCAGTACTTC.

The chain carries TRBV9 and TRBJ2-7; D possibly corresponds to TRBD2 (6 bases). Between the trimmed V and J ends, which lost 0 bases and 1 base, there was a span of 8 bases. Looked up from germline, CDR1 is SGDLS and CDR2 is YYNGEE. CDR3 length: 14 residues. The CDR3 region is CASSVGGESYEQYF. CDR3 DNA: TGTGCCAGCAGCGTAGGCGGGGAGTCCTACGAGCAGTACTTC. Looking up the rest from reference TRBV9 and TRBJ2-7 gives the full variable domain: DSGVTQTPKHLITATGQRVTLRCSPRSGDLSVYWYQQSLDQGLQFLIQYYNGEERAKGNILERFSAQQFPDLHSELNLSSLELGDSALYFCASSVGGESYEQYFGPGTRLTVT.

The V call is TRBV13, the J call TRBJ2-7; D is perhaps TRBD1 (6 bases). Germline loops: CDR1 PRHDT, CDR2 FYEKMQ (reference sequence). CDR3 length equals 14 residues. V was pared by 6 bases and J by 3 bases, with 15 bases between. The CDR3 nucleotides read TGTGCCAGCAGTTTTAGGACAGAAGGCTACGAGCAGTACTTC. Its translation: CASSFRTEGYEQYF.

The table lists this clone with a few counts. The genes are TRBV30 and TRBJ1-2, with D possibly being TRBD1 (6 bases). The CDR3 consists of 15 residues. Germline CDR1 reads GTSNPN; CDR2 reads SVGIG (reference sequence). The V end lost 2 bases, the J end lost 1 base, and 14 bases lay between the germline ends. In DNA, the CDR3 is TGTGCCTGGAGTCAAAGGACAGATAGTAACTATGGCTACACCTTC. Its translation: CAWSQRTDSNYGYTF.

The V call is TRBV7-9, the J call TRBJ1-4, with TRBD1 as a possible D gene (6 bases). Trimming shortened V by 5 bases and J by 5 bases, and 12 bases separated the two germline ends. The CDR3 contains 14 residues. Germline V CDR1 and CDR2: SEHNR, FQNEAQ (reference sequence). CDR3 protein: CASSKQGINEKLFF. The CDR3 bases are TGTGCCAGCAGCAAACAGGGAATAAATGAAAAACTGTTTTTT.

The J gene is TRBJ1-5, the V gene TRBV19, with TRBD1 as a possible D gene (5 bases). Trimming took 3 bases from V and 6 from J, leaving 21 bases between them. This CDR3 is built from 17 residues. The germline V gene encodes CDR1 LNHDA and CDR2 SQIVND (reference sequence). For the CDR3, the DNA is TGTGCCAGTAGTATTGGATTGGGAATTTGGGACTTTCAGCCCCAGCATTTT. Amino acid sequence: CASSIGLGIWDFQPQHF.

Notes on this clone: The same CDR3 is also encoded by other DNA sequences in this sample. V and J are TRBV6-6 and TRBJ1-5, with a tentative D call TRBD1 (6 bases). Germline CDR1 MNHNY, CDR2 SVGAGI (reference sequence). Trimming removed 0 bases from V and 4 bases from J, with 7 bases in between. The CDR3 length is 14 residues. CDR3 DNA sequence: TGTGCCAGCAGTTACTCAGGGGGAAATCAGCCCCAGCATTTT. This gives the protein CASSYSGGNQPQHF.